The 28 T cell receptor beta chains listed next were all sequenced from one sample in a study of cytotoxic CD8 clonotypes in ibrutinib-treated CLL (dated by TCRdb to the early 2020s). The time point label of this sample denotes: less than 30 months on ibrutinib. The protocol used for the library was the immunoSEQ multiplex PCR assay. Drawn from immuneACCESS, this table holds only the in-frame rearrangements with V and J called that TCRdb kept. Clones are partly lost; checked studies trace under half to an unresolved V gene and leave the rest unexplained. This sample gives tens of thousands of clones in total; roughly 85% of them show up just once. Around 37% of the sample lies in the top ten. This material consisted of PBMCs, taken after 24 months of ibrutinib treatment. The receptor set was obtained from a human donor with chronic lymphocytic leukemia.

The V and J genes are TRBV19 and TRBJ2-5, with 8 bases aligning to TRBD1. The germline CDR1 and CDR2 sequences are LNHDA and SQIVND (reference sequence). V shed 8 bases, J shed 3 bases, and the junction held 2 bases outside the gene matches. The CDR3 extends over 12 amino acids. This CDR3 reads CASGQGKETQYF. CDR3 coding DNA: TGTGCCAGTGGACAGGGAAAAGAGACCCAGTACTTC.

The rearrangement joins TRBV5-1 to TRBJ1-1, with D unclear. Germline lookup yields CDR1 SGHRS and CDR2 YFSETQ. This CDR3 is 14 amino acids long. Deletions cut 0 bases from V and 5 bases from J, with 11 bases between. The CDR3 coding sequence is TGCGCCAGCAGCTTGGAGGCCAGCGGAACTGAAGCTTTCTTT. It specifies CASSLEASGTEAFF. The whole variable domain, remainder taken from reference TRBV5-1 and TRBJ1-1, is KAGVTQTPRYLIKTRGQQVTLSCSPISGHRSVSWYQQTPGQGLQFLFEYFSETQRNKGNFPGRFSGRQFSNSRSEMNVSTLELGDSALYLCASSLEASGTEAFFGQGTRLTVV.

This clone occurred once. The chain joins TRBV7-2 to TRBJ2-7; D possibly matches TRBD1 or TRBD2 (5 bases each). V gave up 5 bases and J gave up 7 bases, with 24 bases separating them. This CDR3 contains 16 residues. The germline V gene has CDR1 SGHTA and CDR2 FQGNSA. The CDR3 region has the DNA TGTGCCAGCAGCGCCGAGCGTGGGACGGCCGTACAAGAGCAGTACTTC. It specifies CASSAERGTAVQEQYF.

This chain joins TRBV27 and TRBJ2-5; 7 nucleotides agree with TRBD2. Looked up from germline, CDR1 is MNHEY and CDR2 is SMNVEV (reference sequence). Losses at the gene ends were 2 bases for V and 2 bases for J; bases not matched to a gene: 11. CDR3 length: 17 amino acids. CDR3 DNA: TGTGCCAGCAGTTTAGAGGGAGGGTCCGCCTGGCAAGAGACCCAGTACTTC. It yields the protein CASSLEGGSAWQETQYF.

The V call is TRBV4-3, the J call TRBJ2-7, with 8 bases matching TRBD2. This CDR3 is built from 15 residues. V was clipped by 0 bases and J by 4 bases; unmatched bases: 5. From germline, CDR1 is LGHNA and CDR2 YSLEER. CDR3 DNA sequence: TGCGCCAGCAGCCAAGAGGCGGGAGGCAGATACGAGCAGTACTTC. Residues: CASSQEAGGRYEQYF.

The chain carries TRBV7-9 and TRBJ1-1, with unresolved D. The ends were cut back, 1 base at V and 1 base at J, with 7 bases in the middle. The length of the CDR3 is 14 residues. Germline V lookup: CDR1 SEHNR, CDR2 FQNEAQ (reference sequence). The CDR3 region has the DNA TGTGCCAGCAGCTTAGGGTCTCAGAACACTGAAGCTTTCTTT. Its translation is CASSLGSQNTEAFF. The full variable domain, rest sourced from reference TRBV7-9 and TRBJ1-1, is DTGVSQNPRHKITKRGQNVTFRCDPISEHNRLYWYRQTLGQGPEFLTYFQNEAQLEKSRLLSDRFSAERPKGSFSTLEIQRTEQGDSAMYLCASSLGSQNTEAFFGQGTRLTVV.

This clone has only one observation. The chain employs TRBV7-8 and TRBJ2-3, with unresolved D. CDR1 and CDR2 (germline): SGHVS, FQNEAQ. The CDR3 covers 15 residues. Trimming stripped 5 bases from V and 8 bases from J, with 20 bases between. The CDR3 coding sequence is TGTGCCAGCAGCCGACTCTCCCTTACTCCTCCTACGCAGTATTTT. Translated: CASSRLSLTPPTQYF.

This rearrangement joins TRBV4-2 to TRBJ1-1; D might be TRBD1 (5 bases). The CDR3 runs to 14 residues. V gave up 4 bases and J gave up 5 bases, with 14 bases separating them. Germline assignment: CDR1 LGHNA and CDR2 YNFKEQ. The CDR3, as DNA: TGTGCCAGCAGCCCCGCCGGGACTAGGACTGAAGCTTTCTTT. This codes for CASSPAGTRTEAFF.

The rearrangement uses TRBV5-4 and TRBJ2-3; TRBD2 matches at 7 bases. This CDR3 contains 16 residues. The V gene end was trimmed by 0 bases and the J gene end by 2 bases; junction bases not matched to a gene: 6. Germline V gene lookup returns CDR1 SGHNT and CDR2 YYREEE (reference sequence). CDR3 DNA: TGTGCCAGCAGCTTGGTGCCAGCGGGGCCCACAGATACGCAGTATTTT. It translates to CASSLVPAGPTDTQYF.

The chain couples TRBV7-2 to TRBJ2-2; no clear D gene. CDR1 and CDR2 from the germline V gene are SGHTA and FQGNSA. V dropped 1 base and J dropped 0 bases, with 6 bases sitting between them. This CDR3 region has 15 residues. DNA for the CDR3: TGTGCCAGCAGCTTAGTCGGCGCGAACACCGGGGAGCTGTTTTTT. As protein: CASSLVGANTGELFF.

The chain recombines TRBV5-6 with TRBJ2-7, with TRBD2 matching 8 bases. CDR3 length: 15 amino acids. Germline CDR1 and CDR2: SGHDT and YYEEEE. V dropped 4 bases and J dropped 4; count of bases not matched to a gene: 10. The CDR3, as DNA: TGTGCCAGCAGCCGGGGGGGATCCAGTTCTTACGAGCAGTACTTC. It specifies CASSRGGSSSYEQYF.

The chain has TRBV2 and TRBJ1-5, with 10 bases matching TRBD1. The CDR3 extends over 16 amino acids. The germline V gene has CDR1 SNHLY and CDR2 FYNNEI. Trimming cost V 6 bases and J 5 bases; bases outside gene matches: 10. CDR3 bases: TGTGCCAGCAGGAAAGGGACAGGGGTGGGCTATCAGCCCCAGCATTTT. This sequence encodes CASRKGTGVGYQPQHF.

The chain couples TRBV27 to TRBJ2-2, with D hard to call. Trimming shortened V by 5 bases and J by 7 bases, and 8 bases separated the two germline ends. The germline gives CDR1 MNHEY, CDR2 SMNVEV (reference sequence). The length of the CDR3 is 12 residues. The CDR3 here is CASSPAGGELFF. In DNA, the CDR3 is TGTGCCAGCAGTCCCGCCGGCGGGGAGCTGTTTTTT.

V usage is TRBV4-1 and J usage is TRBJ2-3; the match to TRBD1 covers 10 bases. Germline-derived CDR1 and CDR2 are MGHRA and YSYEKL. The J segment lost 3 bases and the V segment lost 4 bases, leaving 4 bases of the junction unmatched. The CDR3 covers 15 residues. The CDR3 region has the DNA TGCGCCAGCAGCCCGGGACAGGGGACGACAGATACGCAGTATTTT. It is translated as CASSPGQGTTDTQYF.

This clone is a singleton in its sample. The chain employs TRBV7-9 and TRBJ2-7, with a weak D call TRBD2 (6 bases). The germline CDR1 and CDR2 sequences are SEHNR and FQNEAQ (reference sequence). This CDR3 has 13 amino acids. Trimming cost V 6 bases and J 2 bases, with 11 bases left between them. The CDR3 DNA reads TGTGCCAGCAGGCGGGACTCTACCTACGAGCAGTACTTC. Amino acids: CASRRDSTYEQYF.

In DNA, the CDR3 is TGTGCCAGCAGCATTAGGGGCGAGCAGTTCTTC. This translates into CASSIRGEQFF. The V and J genes are TRBV14 and TRBJ2-1; possibly TRBD1 for D (5 bases). The germline V and J ends were trimmed by 5 bases and 10 bases, with 9 bases remaining between them. Germline CDR1 and CDR2: SGHDN and FVKESK. CDR3 size: 11 residues.

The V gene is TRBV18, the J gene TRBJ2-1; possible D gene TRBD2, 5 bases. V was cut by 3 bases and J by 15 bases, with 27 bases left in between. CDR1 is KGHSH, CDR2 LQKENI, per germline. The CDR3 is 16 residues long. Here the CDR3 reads CASSPQSGRLHAAWFF. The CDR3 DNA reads TGTGCCAGCTCACCGCAAAGCGGCCGCCTACACGCCGCGTGGTTCTTC. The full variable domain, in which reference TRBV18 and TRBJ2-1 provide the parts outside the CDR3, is NAGVMQNPRHLVRRRGQEARLRCSPMKGHSHVYWYRQLPEEGLKFMVYLQKENIIDESGMPKERFSAEFPKEGPSILRIQQVVRGDSAAYFCASSPQSGRLHAAWFFGPGTRLTVL.

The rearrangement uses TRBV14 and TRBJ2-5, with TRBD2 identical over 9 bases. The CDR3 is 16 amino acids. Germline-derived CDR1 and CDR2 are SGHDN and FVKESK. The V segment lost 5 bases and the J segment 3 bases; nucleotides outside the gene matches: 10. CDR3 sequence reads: CASSDNSLAGKETQYF. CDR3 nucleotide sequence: TGTGCCAGCAGCGATAATTCTCTAGCGGGAAAAGAGACCCAGTACTTC. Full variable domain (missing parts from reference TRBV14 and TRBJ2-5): EAGVTQFPSHSVIEKGQTVTLRCDPISGHDNLYWYRRVMGKEIKFLLHFVKESKQDESGMPNNRFLAERTGGTYSTLKVQPAELEDSGVYFCASSDNSLAGKETQYFGPGTRLLVL.

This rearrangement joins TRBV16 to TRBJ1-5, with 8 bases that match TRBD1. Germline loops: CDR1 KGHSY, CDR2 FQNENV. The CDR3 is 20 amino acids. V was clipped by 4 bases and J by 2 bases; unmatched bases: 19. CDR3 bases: TGTGCCAGCAGCCTTCCCGCCGCCGGGACAGGAAAAGGACGCAATCAGCCCCAGCATTTT. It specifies CASSLPAAGTGKGRNQPQHF.

The CDR3 sequence: CSVLGSLGYEQYF. The DNA of the CDR3 is TGCAGCGTTTTGGGTTCGTTGGGCTACGAGCAGTACTTC. The chain links TRBV29-1 to TRBJ2-7; D unresolved. This CDR3 spans 13 amino acids. Germline V lookup: CDR1 SQVTM, CDR2 ANQGSEA. V gave up 5 bases and J gave up 3 bases, with 14 bases separating them.

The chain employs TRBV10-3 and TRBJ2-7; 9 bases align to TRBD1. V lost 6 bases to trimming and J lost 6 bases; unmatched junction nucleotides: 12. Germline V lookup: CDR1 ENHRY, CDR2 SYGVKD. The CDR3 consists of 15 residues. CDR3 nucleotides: TGTGCCATCAGCTATGGGACAGGGTGGAATATCGAGCAGTACTTC. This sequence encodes CAISYGTGWNIEQYF.

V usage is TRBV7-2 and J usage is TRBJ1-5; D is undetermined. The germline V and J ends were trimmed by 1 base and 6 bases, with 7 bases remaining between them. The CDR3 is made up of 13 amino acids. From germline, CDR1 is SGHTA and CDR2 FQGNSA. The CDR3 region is CASSLDSTQPQHF. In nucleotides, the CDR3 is TGTGCCAGCAGCTTAGACAGTACTCAGCCCCAGCATTTT.

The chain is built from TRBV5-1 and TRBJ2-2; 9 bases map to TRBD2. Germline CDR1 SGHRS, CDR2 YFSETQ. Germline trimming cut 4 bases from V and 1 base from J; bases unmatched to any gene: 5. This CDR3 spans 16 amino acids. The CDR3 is CASSPVAGVNTGELFF. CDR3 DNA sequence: TGCGCCAGCAGCCCCGTAGCGGGAGTGAACACCGGGGAGCTGTTTTTT.

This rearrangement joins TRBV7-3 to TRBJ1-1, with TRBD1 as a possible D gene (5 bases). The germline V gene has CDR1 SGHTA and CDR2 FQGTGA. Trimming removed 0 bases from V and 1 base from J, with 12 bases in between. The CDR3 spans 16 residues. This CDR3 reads CASSLTANGGNTEAFF. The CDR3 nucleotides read TGTGCCAGCAGCTTAACGGCAAACGGGGGGAACACTGAAGCTTTCTTT.

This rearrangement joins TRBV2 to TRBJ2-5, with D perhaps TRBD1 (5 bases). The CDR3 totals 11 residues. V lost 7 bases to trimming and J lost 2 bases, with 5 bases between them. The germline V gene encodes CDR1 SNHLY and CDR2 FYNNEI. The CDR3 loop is CASNRQETQYF. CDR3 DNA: TGTGCCAGCAACAGGCAAGAGACCCAGTACTTC.

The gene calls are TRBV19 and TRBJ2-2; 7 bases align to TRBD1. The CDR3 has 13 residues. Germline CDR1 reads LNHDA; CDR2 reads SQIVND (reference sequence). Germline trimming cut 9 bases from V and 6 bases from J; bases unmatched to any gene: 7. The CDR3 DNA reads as TGTGCCAGCCGACAGGGCGGTGCCGGGGAGCTGTTTTTT. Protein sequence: CASRQGGAGELFF.

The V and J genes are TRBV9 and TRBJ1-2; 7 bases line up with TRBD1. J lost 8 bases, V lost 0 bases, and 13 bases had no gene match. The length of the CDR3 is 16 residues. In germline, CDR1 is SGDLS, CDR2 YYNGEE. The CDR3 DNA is TGTGCCAGCAGCGTAGCCCGGGACAGCCGGCGGGGGGGCTACACCTTC. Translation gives CASSVARDSRRGGYTF.

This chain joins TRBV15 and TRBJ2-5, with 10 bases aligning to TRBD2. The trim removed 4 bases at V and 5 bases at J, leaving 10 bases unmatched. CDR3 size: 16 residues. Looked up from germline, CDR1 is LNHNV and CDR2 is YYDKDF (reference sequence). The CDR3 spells CATSTPDERGGETQYF. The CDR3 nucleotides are TGTGCCACCAGCACCCCGGATGAGCGGGGGGGGGAGACCCAGTACTTC. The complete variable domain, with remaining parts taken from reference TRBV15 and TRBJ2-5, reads DAMVIQNPRYQVTQFGKPVTLSCSQTLNHNVMYWYQQKSSQAPKLLFHYYDKDFNNEADTPDNFQSRRPNTSFCFLDIRSPGLGDTAMYLCATSTPDERGGETQYFGPGTRLLVL.